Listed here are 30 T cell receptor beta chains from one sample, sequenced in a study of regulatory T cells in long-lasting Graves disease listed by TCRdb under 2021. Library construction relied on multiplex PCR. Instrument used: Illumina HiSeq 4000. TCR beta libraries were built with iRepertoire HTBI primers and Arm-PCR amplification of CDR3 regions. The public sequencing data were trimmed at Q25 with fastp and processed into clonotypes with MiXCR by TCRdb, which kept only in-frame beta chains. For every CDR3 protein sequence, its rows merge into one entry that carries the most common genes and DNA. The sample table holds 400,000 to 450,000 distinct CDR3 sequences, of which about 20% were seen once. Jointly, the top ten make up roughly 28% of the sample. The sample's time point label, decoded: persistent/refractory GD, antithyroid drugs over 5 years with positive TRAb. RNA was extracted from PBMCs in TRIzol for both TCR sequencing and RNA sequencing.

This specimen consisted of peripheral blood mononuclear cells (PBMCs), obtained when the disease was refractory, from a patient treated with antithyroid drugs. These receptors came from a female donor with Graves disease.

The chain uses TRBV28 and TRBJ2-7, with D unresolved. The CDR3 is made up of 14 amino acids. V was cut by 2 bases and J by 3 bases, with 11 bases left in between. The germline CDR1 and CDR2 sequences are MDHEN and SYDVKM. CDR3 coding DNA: TGTGCCAGCAGTTTACGCCAACCCCTCTACGAGCAGTACTTC. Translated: CASSLRQPLYEQYF.

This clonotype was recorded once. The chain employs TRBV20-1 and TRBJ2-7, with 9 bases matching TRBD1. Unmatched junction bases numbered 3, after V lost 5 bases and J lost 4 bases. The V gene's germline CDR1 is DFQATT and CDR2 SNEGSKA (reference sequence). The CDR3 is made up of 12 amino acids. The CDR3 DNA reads TGCAGTGCTCCGGACAGGGGTTACGAGCAGTACTTC. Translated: CSAPDRGYEQYF.

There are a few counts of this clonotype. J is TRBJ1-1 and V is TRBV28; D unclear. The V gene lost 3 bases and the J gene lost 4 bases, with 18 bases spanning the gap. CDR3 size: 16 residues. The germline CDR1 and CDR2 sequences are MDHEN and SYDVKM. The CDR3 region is CASSLVPTGLSTEAFF. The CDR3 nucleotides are TGTGCCAGCAGTTTGGTTCCGACGGGGTTGAGCACTGAAGCTTTCTTT.

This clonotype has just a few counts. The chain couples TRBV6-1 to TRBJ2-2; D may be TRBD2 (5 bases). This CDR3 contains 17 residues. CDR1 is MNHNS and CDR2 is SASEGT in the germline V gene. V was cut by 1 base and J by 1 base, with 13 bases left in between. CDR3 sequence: CASSEVWSGMNTGELFF. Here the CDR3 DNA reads TGTGCCAGCAGTGAAGTTTGGAGCGGAATGAACACCGGGGAGCTGTTTTTT.

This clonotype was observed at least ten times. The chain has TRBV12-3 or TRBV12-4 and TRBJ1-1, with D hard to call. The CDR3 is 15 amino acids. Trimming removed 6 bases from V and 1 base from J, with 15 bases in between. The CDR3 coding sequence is TGTGCCAGCAGACTGGCACGGGCCACGAACACTGAAGCTTTCTTT. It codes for CASRLARATNTEAFF.

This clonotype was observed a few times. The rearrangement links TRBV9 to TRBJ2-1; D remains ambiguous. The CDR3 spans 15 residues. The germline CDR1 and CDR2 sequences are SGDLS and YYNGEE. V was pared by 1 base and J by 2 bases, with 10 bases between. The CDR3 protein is CASSVTSEAYNEQFF. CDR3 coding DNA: TGTGCCAGCAGCGTAACAAGCGAAGCCTACAATGAGCAGTTCTTC. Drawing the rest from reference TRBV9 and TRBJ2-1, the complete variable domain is DSGVTQTPKHLITATGQRVTLRCSPRSGDLSVYWYQQSLDQGLQFLIQYYNGEERAKGNILERFSAQQFPDLHSELNLSSLELGDSALYFCASSVTSEAYNEQFFGPGTRLTVL.

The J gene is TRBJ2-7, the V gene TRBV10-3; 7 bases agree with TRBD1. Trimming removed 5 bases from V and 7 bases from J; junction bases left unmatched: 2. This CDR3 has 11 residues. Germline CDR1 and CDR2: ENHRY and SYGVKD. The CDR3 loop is CAISKTGEQYF. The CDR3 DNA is TGTGCCATCAGTAAGACAGGGGAGCAGTACTTC.

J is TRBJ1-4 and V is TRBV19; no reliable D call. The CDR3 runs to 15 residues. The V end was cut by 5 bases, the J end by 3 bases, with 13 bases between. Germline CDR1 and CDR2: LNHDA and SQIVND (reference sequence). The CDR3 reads CASSPKTPSNEKLFF. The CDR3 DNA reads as TGTGCCAGTAGTCCGAAGACACCGTCTAATGAAAAACTGTTTTTT.

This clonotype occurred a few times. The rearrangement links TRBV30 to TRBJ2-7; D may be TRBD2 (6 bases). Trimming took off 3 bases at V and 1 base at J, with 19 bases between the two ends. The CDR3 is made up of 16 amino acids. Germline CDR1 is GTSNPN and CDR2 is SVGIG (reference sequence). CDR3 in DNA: TGTGCCTGGAGCAAAGCCGGGACTGAAGGGTCCTACGAGCAGTACTTC. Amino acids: CAWSKAGTEGSYEQYF.

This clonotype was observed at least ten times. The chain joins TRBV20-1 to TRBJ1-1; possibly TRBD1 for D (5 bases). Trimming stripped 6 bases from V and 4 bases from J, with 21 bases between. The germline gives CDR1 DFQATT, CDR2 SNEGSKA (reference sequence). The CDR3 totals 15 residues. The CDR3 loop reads CSASGHGGLFTEAFF. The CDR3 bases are TGCAGTGCATCCGGACATGGTGGCCTGTTCACTGAAGCTTTCTTT.

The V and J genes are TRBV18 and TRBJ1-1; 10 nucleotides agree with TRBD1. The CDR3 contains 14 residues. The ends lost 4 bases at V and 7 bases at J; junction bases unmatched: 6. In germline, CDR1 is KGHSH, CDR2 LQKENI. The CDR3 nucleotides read TGTGCCAGCTCACAGACAGGGGGCTTAAATGAAGCTTTCTTT. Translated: CASSQTGGLNEAFF.

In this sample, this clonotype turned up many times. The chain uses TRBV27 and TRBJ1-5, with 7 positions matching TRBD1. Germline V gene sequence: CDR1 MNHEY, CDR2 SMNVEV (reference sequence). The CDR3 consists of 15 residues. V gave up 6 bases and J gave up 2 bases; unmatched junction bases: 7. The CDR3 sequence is CASRERQGGNQPQHF. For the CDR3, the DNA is TGTGCCAGCAGAGAAAGACAGGGTGGCAATCAGCCCCAGCATTTT.

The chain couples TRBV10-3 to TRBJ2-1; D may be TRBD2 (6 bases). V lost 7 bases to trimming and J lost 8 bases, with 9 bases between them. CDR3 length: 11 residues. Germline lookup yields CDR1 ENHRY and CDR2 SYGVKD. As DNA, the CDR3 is TGTGCCATCAAGCGGGTCGATGAGCAGTTCTTC. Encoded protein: CAIKRVDEQFF.

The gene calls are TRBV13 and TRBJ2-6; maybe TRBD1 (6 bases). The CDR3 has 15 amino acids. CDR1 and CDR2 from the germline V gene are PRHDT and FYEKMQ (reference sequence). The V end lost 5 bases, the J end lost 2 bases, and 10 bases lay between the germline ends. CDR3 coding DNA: TGTGCCAGCAGCCGATACAGGGCTGGGGCCAACGTCCTGACTTTC. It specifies CASSRYRAGANVLTF.

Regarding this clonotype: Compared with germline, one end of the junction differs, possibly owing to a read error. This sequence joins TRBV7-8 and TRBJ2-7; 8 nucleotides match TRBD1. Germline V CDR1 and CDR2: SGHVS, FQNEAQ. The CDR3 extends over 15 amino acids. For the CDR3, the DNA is TGCGCCAGCAGCCAAACAGGGGGGAGCTCCTACGAGCAGTACTTC. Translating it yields CASSQTGGSSYEQYF. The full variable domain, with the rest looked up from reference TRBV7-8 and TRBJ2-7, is GAGVSQSPRYKVAKRGQDVALRCDPISGHVSLFWYQQALGQGPEFLTYFQNEAQLDKSGLPSDRFFAERPEGSVSTLKIQRTQQEDSAVYLCASSQTGGSSYEQYFGPGTRLTVT.

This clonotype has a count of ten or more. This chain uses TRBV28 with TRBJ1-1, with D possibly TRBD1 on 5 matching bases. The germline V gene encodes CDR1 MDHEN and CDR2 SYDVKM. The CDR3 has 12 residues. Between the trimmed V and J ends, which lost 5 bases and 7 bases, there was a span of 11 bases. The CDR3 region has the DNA TGTGCCAGCAGTCTCCGGGACGGTGAAGCTTTCTTT. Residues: CASSLRDGEAFF.

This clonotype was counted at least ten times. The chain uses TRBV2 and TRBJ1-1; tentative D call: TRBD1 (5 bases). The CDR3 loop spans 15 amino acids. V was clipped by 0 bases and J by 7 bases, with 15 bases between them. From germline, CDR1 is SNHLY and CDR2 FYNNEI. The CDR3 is CASSEATARANEAFF. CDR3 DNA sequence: TGTGCCAGCAGTGAAGCGACAGCCCGAGCAAATGAAGCTTTCTTT.

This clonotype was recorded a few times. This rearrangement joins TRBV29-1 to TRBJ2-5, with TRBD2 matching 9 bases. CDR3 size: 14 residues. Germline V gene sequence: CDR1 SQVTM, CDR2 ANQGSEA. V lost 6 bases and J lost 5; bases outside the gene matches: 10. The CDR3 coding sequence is TGCAGCGTAGGCGCGGGAGGGCCGGGGGAGACCCAGTACTTC. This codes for CSVGAGGPGETQYF.

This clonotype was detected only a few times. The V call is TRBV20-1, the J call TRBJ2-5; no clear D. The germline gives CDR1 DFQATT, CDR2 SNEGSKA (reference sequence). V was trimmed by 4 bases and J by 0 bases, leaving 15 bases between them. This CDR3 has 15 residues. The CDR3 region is CSATNLDTDQETQYF. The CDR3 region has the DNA TGCAGTGCTACAAACCTCGACACCGACCAAGAGACCCAGTACTTC.

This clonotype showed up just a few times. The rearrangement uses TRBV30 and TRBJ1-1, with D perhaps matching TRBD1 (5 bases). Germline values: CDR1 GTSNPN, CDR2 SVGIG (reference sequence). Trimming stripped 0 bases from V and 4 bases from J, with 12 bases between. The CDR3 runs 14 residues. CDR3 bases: TGTGCCTGGAGTGTTCGAGGGGTTTTCACTGAAGCTTTCTTT. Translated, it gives CAWSVRGVFTEAFF.

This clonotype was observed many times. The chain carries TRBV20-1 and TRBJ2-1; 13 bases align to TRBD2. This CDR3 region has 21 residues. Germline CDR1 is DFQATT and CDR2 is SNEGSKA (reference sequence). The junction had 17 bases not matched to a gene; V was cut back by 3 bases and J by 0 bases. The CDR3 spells CSASGRLGTSGTAHSYNEQFF. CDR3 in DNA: TGCAGTGCTAGCGGACGTCTCGGGACTAGCGGGACTGCACACTCCTACAATGAGCAGTTCTTC.

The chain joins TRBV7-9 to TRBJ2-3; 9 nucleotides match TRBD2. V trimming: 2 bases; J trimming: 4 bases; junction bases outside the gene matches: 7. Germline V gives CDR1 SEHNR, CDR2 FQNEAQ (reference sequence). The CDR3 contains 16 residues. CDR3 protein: CASSLSWREGSDTQYF. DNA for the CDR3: TGTGCCAGCAGCTTATCTTGGCGGGAGGGATCAGATACGCAGTATTTT.

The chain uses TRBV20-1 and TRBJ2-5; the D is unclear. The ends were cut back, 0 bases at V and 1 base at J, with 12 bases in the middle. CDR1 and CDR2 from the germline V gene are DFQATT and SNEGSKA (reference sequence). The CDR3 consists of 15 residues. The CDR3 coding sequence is TGCAGTGCTAGAGAGCTCGGGCACCTCCAAGAGACCCAGTACTTC. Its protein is CSARELGHLQETQYF.

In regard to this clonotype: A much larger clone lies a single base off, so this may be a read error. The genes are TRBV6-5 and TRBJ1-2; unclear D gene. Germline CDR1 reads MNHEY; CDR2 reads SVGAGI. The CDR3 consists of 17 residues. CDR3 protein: CASSYSSDHPPNYAYTF. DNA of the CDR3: TGTGCCAGCAGTTACTCGTCGGACCACCCTCCTAACTATGCCTACACCTTC.

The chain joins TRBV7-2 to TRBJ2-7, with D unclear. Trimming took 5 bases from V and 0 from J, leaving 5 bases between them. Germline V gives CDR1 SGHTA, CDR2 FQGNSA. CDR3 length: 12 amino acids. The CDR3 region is CASSVLSYEQYF. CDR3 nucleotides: TGTGCCAGCAGCGTCCTCTCCTACGAGCAGTACTTC.

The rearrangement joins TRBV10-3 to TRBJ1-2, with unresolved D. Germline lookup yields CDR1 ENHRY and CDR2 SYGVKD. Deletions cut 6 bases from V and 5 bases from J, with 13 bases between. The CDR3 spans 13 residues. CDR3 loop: CAISRTAMYGYTF. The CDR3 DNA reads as TGTGCCATCAGCCGGACGGCGATGTATGGCTACACCTTC.

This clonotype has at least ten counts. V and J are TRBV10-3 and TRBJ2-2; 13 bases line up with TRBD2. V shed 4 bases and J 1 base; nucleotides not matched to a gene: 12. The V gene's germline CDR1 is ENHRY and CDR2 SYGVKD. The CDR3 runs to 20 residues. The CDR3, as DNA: TGTGCCATCAGTGTAAGGACTAGCGGGAGTAGCTCCCTGAACACCGGGGAGCTGTTTTTT. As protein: CAISVRTSGSSSLNTGELFF.

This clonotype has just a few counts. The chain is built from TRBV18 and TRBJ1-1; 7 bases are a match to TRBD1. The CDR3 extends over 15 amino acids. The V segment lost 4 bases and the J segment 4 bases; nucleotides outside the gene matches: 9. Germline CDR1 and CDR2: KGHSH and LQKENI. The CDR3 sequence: CASSQATGWTTEAFF. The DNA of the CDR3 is TGTGCCAGCTCACAAGCGACAGGGTGGACCACTGAAGCTTTCTTT. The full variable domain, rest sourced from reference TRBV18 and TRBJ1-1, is NAGVMQNPRHLVRRRGQEARLRCSPMKGHSHVYWYRQLPEEGLKFMVYLQKENIIDESGMPKERFSAEFPKEGPSILRIQQVVRGDSAAYFCASSQATGWTTEAFFGQGTRLTVV.

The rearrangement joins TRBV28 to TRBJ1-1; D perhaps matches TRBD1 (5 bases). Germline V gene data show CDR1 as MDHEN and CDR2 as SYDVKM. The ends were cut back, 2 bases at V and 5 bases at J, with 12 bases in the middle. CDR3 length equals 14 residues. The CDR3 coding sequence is TGTGCCAGCAGTTTAGGGGACCGTTTTACTGAAGCTTTCTTT. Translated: CASSLGDRFTEAFF. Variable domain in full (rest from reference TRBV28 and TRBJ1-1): DVKVTQSSRYLVKRTGEKVFLECVQDMDHENMFWYRQDPGLGLRLIYFSYDVKMKEKGDIPEGYSVSREKKERFSLILESASTNQTSMYLCASSLGDRFTEAFFGQGTRLTVV.

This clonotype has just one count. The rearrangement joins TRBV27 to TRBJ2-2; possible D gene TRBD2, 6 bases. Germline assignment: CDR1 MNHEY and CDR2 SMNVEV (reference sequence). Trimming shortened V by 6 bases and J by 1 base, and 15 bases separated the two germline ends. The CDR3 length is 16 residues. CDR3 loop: CASSPFLGGNTGELFF. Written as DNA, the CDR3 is TGTGCCAGCAGCCCCTTTTTGGGGGGGAACACCGGGGAGCTGTTTTTT.